This T cell receptor (beta chain) was captured by sequencing in a study of shared clonotypes between healthy human individuals. The study's findings and limits: Specimens sampled were limited to blood, with tissue repertoires likely differing. Depth of sequencing was expected to influence donor clonotype sharing.

A remark on this clone: The antigen remains unidentified.

Each PCR replicate from the sorted subsets contained around 0.2 ug DNA, which is roughly 33,000 T cell genomes. Sequenced by immunoSEQ multiplex PCR; TCRdb stores in-frame clones only, minus some. The table lists some 2.3 million clones, approximately 95% of them singletons. The CDR3 runs 15 residues. Germline-derived CDR1 and CDR2 are KGHSH and LQKENI. After removal of 4 bases from V and 0 bases from J, the junction contained 5 bases not matched to a gene. This receptor was obtained from a man aged 18 to 35 in good health. Some clones in this sample may be carry-over from other donors' samples. The chain couples TRBV18 to TRBJ2-7, with 8 bases that match TRBD1. Sequenced material: naive CD4+ T cells from PBMCs. Subset indicated: CD45RA+ positively selected. CDR3 sequence (DNA): TGTGCCAGCTCACAGGACAGGGCCTACTCCTACGAGCAGTACTTC. It specifies CASSQDRAYSYEQYF.